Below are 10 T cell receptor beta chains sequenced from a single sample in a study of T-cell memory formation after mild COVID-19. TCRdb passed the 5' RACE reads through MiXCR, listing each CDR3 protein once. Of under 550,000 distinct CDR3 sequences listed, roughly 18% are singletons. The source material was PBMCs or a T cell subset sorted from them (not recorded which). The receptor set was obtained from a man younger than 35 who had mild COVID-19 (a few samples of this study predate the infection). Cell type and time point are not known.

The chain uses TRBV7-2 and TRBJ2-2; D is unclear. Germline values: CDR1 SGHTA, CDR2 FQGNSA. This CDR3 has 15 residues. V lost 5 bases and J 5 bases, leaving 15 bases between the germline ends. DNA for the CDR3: TGTGCCAGCAGCCACCCCGTATCCGGAACCGGGGAGCTGTTTTTT. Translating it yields CASSHPVSGTGELFF.

The CDR3 DNA reads as TGTGCCAGCAGAAAGGCGGGGGAAATCAGCGGGGAGCTGTTTTTT. Its protein is CASRKAGEISGELFF. This chain links TRBV7-2 with TRBJ2-2; 7 bases are shared with TRBD2. V shed 6 bases, J shed 7 bases, and the junction held 11 bases outside the gene matches. Germline V lookup: CDR1 SGHTA, CDR2 FQGNSA. The CDR3 runs to 15 residues.

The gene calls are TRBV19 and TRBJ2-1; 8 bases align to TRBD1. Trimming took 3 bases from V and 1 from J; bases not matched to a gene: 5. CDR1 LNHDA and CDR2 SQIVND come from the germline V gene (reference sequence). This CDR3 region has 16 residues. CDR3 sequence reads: CASSIGQGMSYNEQFF. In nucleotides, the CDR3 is TGTGCCAGTAGTATTGGACAGGGCATGTCCTACAATGAGCAGTTCTTC.

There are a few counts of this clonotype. The CDR3 DNA reads as TGTGCCAGCAGTTACGGACTAGCTTGGGAGACCCAGTACTTC. Translated: CASSYGLAWETQYF. The V and J genes are TRBV6-5 and TRBJ2-5; 8 bases align to TRBD2. There are 14 residues in the CDR3. V shed 2 bases, J shed 5 bases, and the junction held 4 bases outside the gene matches. Germline loops: CDR1 MNHEY, CDR2 SVGAGI.

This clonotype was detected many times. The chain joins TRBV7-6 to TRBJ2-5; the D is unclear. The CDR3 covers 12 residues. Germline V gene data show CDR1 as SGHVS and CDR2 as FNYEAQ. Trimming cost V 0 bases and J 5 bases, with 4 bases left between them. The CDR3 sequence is CASSLAPETQYF. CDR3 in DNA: TGTGCCAGCAGCTTAGCGCCGGAGACCCAGTACTTC.

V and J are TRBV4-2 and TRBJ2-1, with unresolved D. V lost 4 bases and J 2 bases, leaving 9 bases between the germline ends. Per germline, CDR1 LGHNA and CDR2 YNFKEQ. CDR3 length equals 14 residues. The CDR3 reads CASSPGPAYNEQFF. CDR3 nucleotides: TGTGCCAGCAGCCCGGGCCCGGCCTACAATGAGCAGTTCTTC.

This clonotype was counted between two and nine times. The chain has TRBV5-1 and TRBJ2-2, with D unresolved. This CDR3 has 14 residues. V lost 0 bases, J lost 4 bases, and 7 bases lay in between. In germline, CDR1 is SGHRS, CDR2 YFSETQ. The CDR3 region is CASSLASPTGELFF. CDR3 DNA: TGCGCCAGCAGCTTGGCCTCCCCCACCGGGGAGCTGTTTTTT.

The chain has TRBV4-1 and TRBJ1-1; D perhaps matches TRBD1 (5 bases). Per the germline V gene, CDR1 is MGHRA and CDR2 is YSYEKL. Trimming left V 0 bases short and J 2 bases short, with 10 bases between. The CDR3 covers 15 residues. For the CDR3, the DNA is TGCGCCAGCAGCCAAGAAAGGGGAGGAAACACTGAAGCTTTCTTT. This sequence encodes CASSQERGGNTEAFF.

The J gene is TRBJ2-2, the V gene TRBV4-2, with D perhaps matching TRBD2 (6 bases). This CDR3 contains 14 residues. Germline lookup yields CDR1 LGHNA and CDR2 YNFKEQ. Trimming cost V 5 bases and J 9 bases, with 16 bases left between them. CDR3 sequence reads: CASSRRRDPWELFF. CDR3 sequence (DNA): TGTGCCAGCAGCAGACGGAGGGACCCCTGGGAGCTGTTTTTT.

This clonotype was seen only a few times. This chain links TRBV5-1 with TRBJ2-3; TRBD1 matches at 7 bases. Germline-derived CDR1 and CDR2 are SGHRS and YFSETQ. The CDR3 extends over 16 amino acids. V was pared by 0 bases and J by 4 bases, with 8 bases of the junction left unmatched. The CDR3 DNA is TGCGCCAGCAGCTTGGGAAGGGGGCCTGATGCAGATACGCAGTATTTT. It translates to CASSLGRGPDADTQYF.